This is a list of T cell receptor beta chains from one sample in a study of blood T cell repertoires in COVID-19. Using immunoSEQ multiplex PCR, the repertoire was profiled, and TCRdb retains in-frame clones only, with some absent. The repertoire has about 530,000 clones, about 89% of them found once; the top ten carry roughly 8.3%. The sample consisted of peripheral blood. The source is a woman aged 45-65 years with COVID-19, enrolled during active disease. Each CDR3 is given without its conserved first and last residue. The D gene is left open where the match is weak. A clone size is listed for some rows: how often the clone was seen (once, few, many), or a class if it is expanded.

>TRBD1|once|TRBV6-5|TRBJ1-2
ASSYSGTGATYGYT
>.|.|TRBV24-1|TRBJ1-2
ATSVPGGEGYT
>.|.|TRBV28|TRBJ1-5
ASRTFVQPQH
>TRBD1|once|TRBV11-1|TRBJ1-6
ASSFRDRYSPLH
>TRBD1|.|TRBV5-1|TRBJ2-3
ASSLGGQLGDTQY
>.|.|TRBV5-1|TRBJ1-3
ASSLAGHLSGNTIY
>TRBD1|.|TRBV9|TRBJ1-2
ASSQQGRGYGYT
>.|.|TRBV27|TRBJ2-2
ASRPTGNTGELF
>.|.|TRBV7-2|TRBJ2-1
ASSLTTFLRNEQF
>.|.|TRBV5-1|TRBJ1-5
ASSLDGINQPQH
>.|once|TRBV19|TRBJ1-4
ASSDLRGSWEKLF
>.|.|TRBV12-3/TRBV12-4|TRBJ1-2
ATVVGSYGYT
>.|.|TRBV27|TRBJ1-3
ASSFTGKEAGNTIY
>.|few|TRBV7-6|TRBJ1-2
ASSLARGGNGKRDGYT
>.|.|TRBV10-2|TRBJ2-3
ASSVLLAADTQY